This T cell receptor (beta chain) is drawn from a study of graft-versus-host responses after intestinal transplantation. In the study overall: Grafts were multivisceral, liver-intestinal, or isolated intestinal. After anti-thymocyte globulin induction, recipients took tacrolimus and steroids for 3 to 4 years.

The CDR3 contains 15 residues. CDR1 is WNHNN, CDR2 SYGVQD, per germline (reference sequence). The V and J ends lost 3 bases and 7 bases, in that order; junction bases with no gene match: 8. The data were produced by immunoSEQ multiplex PCR, yet TCRdb's version contains in-frame clones alone and is incomplete. The data show some 45,000 clones, less than 95% seen once. The chain has TRBV10-1 and TRBJ2-1; 8 nucleotides match TRBD1. The specimen comprised PBMCs, sampled more than 310 days after intestinal transplant. This TCR was recovered from a human patient who received an intestinal transplant, so some T cells may come from the graft donor. The DNA of the CDR3 is TGCGCCAGCAGTGACTCAGGGGGCCGGGAAAATGAGCAGTTCTTC. It yields the protein CASSDSGGRENEQFF.